The 26 T cell receptor beta chains listed next were all sequenced from one sample in a study of cytomegalovirus exposure and HLA in healthy donors. Clones were read by immunoSEQ multiplex PCR, and TCRdb kept only the in-frame ones, dropping some. The sample holds around 300,000 clones, 80% to 90% seen once. What was sequenced was PBMCs. Receptor source: a woman younger than 35 in good health and CMV-seronegative.

The gene calls are TRBV4-1 and TRBJ2-1; 9 bases line up with TRBD2. Germline CDR1 is MGHRA and CDR2 is YSYEKL. The CDR3 sequence is 15 residues long. V trimming: 0 bases; J trimming: 16 bases; junction bases outside the gene matches: 13. The CDR3 bases are TGCGCCAGCAGCCAAGATAACAGTGGCGGGAGGGCCGAATTCTTC. Its protein product is CASSQDNSGGRAEFF.

The J gene is TRBJ2-5, the V gene TRBV12-5, with 8 nucleotides matching TRBD2. The junction had 9 bases not matched to a gene; V was cut back by 0 bases and J by 6 bases. Germline-derived CDR1 and CDR2 are LGHNT and FRNRAP. The CDR3 has 16 amino acids. CDR3 residues: CASGLVHFPSGQTQYF. CDR3 nucleotide sequence: TGTGCTAGTGGTTTGGTACATTTCCCTAGCGGGCAGACCCAGTACTTC.

As to this clone: One end of the junction varies from germline; a read error may be responsible. V usage is TRBV11-2 and J usage is TRBJ2-5, with D maybe TRBD2 (6 bases). Germline loops: CDR1 SGHAT, CDR2 FQNNGV. CDR3 size: 17 residues. The CDR3 sequence is CASTLRRDGGFGETQYF. For the CDR3, the DNA is TGTGCCAGCACCTTACGCCGCGATGGGGGGTTTGGAGAGACCCAGTACTTC.

V usage is TRBV7-2 and J usage is TRBJ2-7; D gene ambiguous. V lost 2 bases and J lost 1, with 12 bases in between. In germline, CDR1 is SGHTA, CDR2 FQGNSA. The CDR3 has 15 amino acids. The CDR3 spells CASSLWAGWSYEQYF. CDR3 DNA: TGTGCCAGCAGCTTATGGGCAGGCTGGTCCTACGAGCAGTACTTC.

V gene TRBV27 combines with J gene TRBJ2-1; TRBD1 might be the D (5 bases). The CDR3 spans 15 residues. Trimming removed 3 bases at V and 5 bases at J, with 14 bases between. In germline, CDR1 is MNHEY, CDR2 SMNVEV (reference sequence). For the CDR3, the DNA is TGTGCCAGCAGTTTTGCCTCCTTGGGGCACAATGAGCAGTTCTTC. Residues: CASSFASLGHNEQFF.

The sample holds one count of this clone. The V gene is TRBV2, the J gene TRBJ1-6; maybe TRBD1 (6 bases). The germline CDR1 and CDR2 sequences are SNHLY and FYNNEI. Trimming cost V 2 bases and J 5 bases, with 13 bases left between them. The CDR3 loop spans 16 amino acids. For the CDR3, the DNA is TGTGCCAGCAGTGAACAATCGACAGGCCATAATTCACCCCTCCACTTT. Its protein is CASSEQSTGHNSPLHF.

V is TRBV2 and J is TRBJ2-1; 11 bases are a match to TRBD2. Germline trimming cut 5 bases from V and 3 bases from J; bases unmatched to any gene: 9. This CDR3 comprises 17 residues. Per germline, CDR1 SNHLY and CDR2 FYNNEI. CDR3 coding DNA: TGTGCCAGCAGTACCTTATTAGCGGGAGGGAACTACAATGAGCAGTTCTTC. Amino acid sequence: CASSTLLAGGNYNEQFF.

V usage is TRBV5-1 and J usage is TRBJ2-1, with 14 positions matching TRBD2. V lost 0 bases and J lost 5; bases outside the gene matches: 4. The CDR3 runs to 17 residues. CDR1 and CDR2 (germline): SGHRS, YFSETQ. CDR3 residues: CASSLGLAGGADNEQFF. The CDR3 DNA reads as TGCGCCAGCAGCTTGGGACTAGCGGGAGGGGCCGACAATGAGCAGTTCTTC.

This CDR3 is CASSLLVDTWGPYEQYF. The CDR3 DNA reads TGTGCCAGCAGTTTACTGGTGGACACCTGGGGGCCCTACGAGCAGTACTTC. The V call is TRBV28, the J call TRBJ2-7; TRBD1 might be the D (6 bases). Germline V gene data show CDR1 as MDHEN and CDR2 as SYDVKM. The CDR3 is 17 amino acids. Trimming took off 2 bases at V and 2 bases at J, with 19 bases between the two ends. Filled out from reference TRBV28 and TRBJ2-7, the complete variable domain reads DVKVTQSSRYLVKRTGEKVFLECVQDMDHENMFWYRQDPGLGLRLIYFSYDVKMKEKGDIPEGYSVSREKKERFSLILESASTNQTSMYLCASSLLVDTWGPYEQYFGPGTRLTVT.

V gene TRBV2 combines with J gene TRBJ2-3; 7 nucleotides align to TRBD2. This CDR3 has 17 residues. CDR1 and CDR2 (germline): SNHLY, FYNNEI. Trimming took 5 bases from V and 1 from J; bases not matched to a gene: 12. The CDR3 sequence is CASSLYPLAAGTDTQYF. The CDR3 bases are TGTGCCAGCAGTCTCTACCCGCTAGCGGCGGGCACAGATACGCAGTATTTT.

The CDR3 loop reads CAWSAVLRTGNTEAFF. CDR3 coding DNA: TGTGCCTGGAGCGCGGTCCTTCGGACAGGGAACACTGAAGCTTTCTTT. The gene calls are TRBV30 and TRBJ1-1, with TRBD1 matching 7 bases. The CDR3 consists of 16 residues. With 3 bases clipped from V and 1 base from J, the junction kept 11 bases outside the gene matches. Germline-derived CDR1 and CDR2 are GTSNPN and SVGIG (reference sequence). Full variable domain (rest looked up from reference TRBV30 and TRBJ1-1): SQTIHQWPATLVQPVGSPLSLECTVEGTSNPNLYWYRQAAGRGLQLLFYSVGIGQISSEVPQNLSASRPQDRQFILSSKKLLLSDSGFYLCAWSAVLRTGNTEAFFGQGTRLTVV.

V is TRBV10-2 and J is TRBJ2-1, with D possibly TRBD1 on 5 matching bases. Trimming stripped 3 bases from V and 2 bases from J, with 14 bases between. The CDR3 totals 16 residues. The germline V gene encodes CDR1 WSHSY and CDR2 SAAADI. CDR3 DNA sequence: TGCGCCAGCAGTGACAGGGTCCACCTGACCTACAATGAGCAGTTCTTC. It codes for CASSDRVHLTYNEQFF.

The sample holds one count of this clone. The V and J genes are TRBV9 and TRBJ1-3; the match to TRBD1 covers 7 bases. Trimming at V came to 0 bases and at J to 2 bases, leaving 11 bases not matched to a gene. There are 18 residues in the CDR3. Per germline, CDR1 SGDLS and CDR2 YYNGEE. Here the CDR3 DNA reads TGTGCCAGCAGCGTAGCCGGAAGTGCGACAGGGACTGGAAACACCATATATTTT. Its protein product is CASSVAGSATGTGNTIYF.

The chain is built from TRBV6-5 and TRBJ1-5; 7 positions agree with TRBD1. The germline V gene encodes CDR1 MNHEY and CDR2 SVGAGI. This CDR3 has 14 residues. Trimming took 2 bases from V and 6 from J; bases not matched to a gene: 4. The CDR3 region is CASSYEPGGQPQHF. CDR3 sequence (DNA): TGTGCCAGCAGTTACGAGCCAGGGGGTCAGCCCCAGCATTTT.

This sequence joins TRBV5-1 and TRBJ1-1, with D tentatively TRBD1 (5 bases). V lost 4 bases and J lost 1, with 14 bases in between. CDR3 length equals 15 residues. Germline V gene data show CDR1 as SGHRS and CDR2 as YFSETQ. The CDR3 sequence: CASSGGTVGNTEAFF. DNA of the CDR3: TGCGCCAGCAGCGGGGGGACGGTCGGGAACACTGAAGCTTTCTTT.

The rearrangement links TRBV6-1 to TRBJ2-7; 10 bases match TRBD1. After removal of 4 bases from V and 0 bases from J, the junction contained 12 bases not matched to a gene. CDR3 length: 18 amino acids. Per germline, CDR1 MNHNS and CDR2 SASEGT. The CDR3 coding sequence is TGTGCCAGCAGTGGAAGACAGGGGGCCACACAAATCTCCTACGAGCAGTACTTC. This sequence encodes CASSGRQGATQISYEQYF.

The chain couples TRBV14 to TRBJ2-5; D not certain. The CDR3 loop spans 13 amino acids. V lost 4 bases and J 1 base, leaving 7 bases between the germline ends. Per germline, CDR1 SGHDN and CDR2 FVKESK. Here the CDR3 DNA reads TGTGCCAGCAGCCCCTCCGGCCAAGAGACCCAGTACTTC. It is translated as CASSPSGQETQYF.

This clone was seen only once. The same CDR3 arises from other DNA sequences in this sample as well. J is TRBJ2-2 and V is TRBV6-5, with TRBD1 identical over 11 bases. CDR1 is MNHEY and CDR2 is SVGAGI in the germline V gene. V shed 6 bases, J shed 4 bases, and the junction held 4 bases outside the gene matches. The CDR3 runs to 15 residues. The CDR3 DNA is TGTGCCAGCAGACGCGGGACAGGGGGCACCGGGGAGCTGTTTTTT. Its translation: CASRRGTGGTGELFF.

J is TRBJ2-7 and V is TRBV29-1, with TRBD1 matching over 12 bases. The CDR3 is 15 amino acids. Looked up from germline, CDR1 is SQVTM and CDR2 is ANQGSEA. The junction had 12 bases not matched to a gene; V was cut back by 6 bases and J by 6 bases. CDR3 nucleotide sequence: TGCAGCGTCGCCACCGGGACAGGGGGCGCGGGCGAGCAGTACTTC. Its translation is CSVATGTGGAGEQYF.

This clone is a singleton in its sample. The chain uses TRBV21-1 and TRBJ2-7; the table's TRBD1 call for D was not verified on the DNA. TRBV21-1 is listed as a pseudogene. The CDR3 sequence is 14 residues long. The CDR3 sequence: CASSKGLHPYEQYF. The CDR3 nucleotides are TGTGCCAGCAGCAAAGGATTACACCCCTACGAGCAGTACTTC.

This chain uses TRBV2 with TRBJ2-7; no clear D. This CDR3 spans 11 amino acids. The V gene's germline CDR1 is SNHLY and CDR2 FYNNEI. V was pared by 7 bases and J by 7 bases, with 11 bases between. CDR3 DNA sequence: TGTGCCAGCATCTCTCTACCGGAGCAGTACTTC. It specifies CASISLPEQYF.

The chain recombines TRBV12-5 with TRBJ2-2, with D possibly matching TRBD1 (5 bases). Trimming took 1 base from V and 0 from J, leaving 6 bases between them. CDR3 length equals 15 residues. CDR1 LGHNT and CDR2 FRNRAP come from the germline V gene. CDR3 in amino acids: CASGLGQSNTGELFF. The CDR3 nucleotides are TGTGCTAGTGGTTTGGGACAGTCGAACACCGGGGAGCTGTTTTTT.

CDR3 loop: CASSQYNQPQHF. The CDR3 DNA is TGTGCCAGCAGCCAATATAATCAGCCCCAGCATTTT. The chain has TRBV14 and TRBJ1-5; D call uncertain. The CDR3 consists of 12 residues. Deletions cut 2 bases from V and 4 bases from J, with 3 bases between. CDR1 and CDR2 (germline): SGHDN, FVKESK.

CDR3 region: CASSPRRTGTYEQYF. The CDR3 coding sequence is TGTGCCAGCAGCCCAAGAAGGACGGGGACCTACGAGCAGTACTTC. The V and J genes are TRBV7-8 and TRBJ2-7; tentatively, D is TRBD2 (5 bases). With 5 bases removed from V and 2 bases from J, the gap between germline ends came to 16 bases. Germline V gene data show CDR1 as SGHVS and CDR2 as FQNEAQ. The CDR3 contains 15 residues.

The rearrangement joins TRBV28 to TRBJ2-7; a possible D gene is TRBD1 (6 bases). This CDR3 contains 14 residues. V lost 6 bases and J lost 4, with 16 bases in between. The germline V gene has CDR1 MDHEN and CDR2 SYDVKM. The CDR3 DNA is TGTGCCAGCAGACTGAGCGACAGGCATTACGAGCAGTACTTC. Protein sequence: CASRLSDRHYEQYF. The full variable domain, in which reference TRBV28 and TRBJ2-7 provide the parts outside the CDR3, is DVKVTQSSRYLVKRTGEKVFLECVQDMDHENMFWYRQDPGLGLRLIYFSYDVKMKEKGDIPEGYSVSREKKERFSLILESASTNQTSMYLCASRLSDRHYEQYFGPGTRLTVT.

The chain has TRBV6-5 and TRBJ2-2; D possibly corresponds to TRBD1 (5 bases). Between the trimmed V and J ends, which lost 3 bases and 0 bases, there was a span of 11 bases. The germline V gene has CDR1 MNHEY and CDR2 SVGAGI. The CDR3 has 16 amino acids. The CDR3 nucleotides read TGTGCCAGCAGTTATTTTTGGACACCGAACACCGGGGAGCTGTTTTTT. Amino acids: CASSYFWTPNTGELFF.